The T cell receptor beta chain described here comes from a study of T cells in Graves' hyperthyroidism and ophthalmopathy. Study-level information: Peripheral blood specimens were obtained at initial diagnosis, prior to any treatment.

The investigators amplified TCR beta CDR3 regions from RNA transcripts. With the HTBI primer set, the TCR CDR3 went through a first round of RT-PCR. TCRdb itself ran the multiplex PCR reads through MiXCR, one entry per CDR3 protein. Among 450,000 to 650,000 distinct CDR3 sequences listed, 20% to 25% were seen once. This clonotype was seen at least ten times. This TCR came from a man aged 18 to 29 with Graves' hyperthyroidism. Sequencing input: blood.

The CDR3 here is CASSLQGVNYGYTF. The CDR3 DNA sequence: TGTGCCAGCAGCTTACAGGGGGTAAACTATGGCTACACCTTC. The J gene is TRBJ1-2, the V gene TRBV6-2 or TRBV6-3, with 8 positions matching TRBD1. Germline V CDR1 and CDR2: MNHEY, SVGEGT. The CDR3 sequence is 14 residues long. With V trimmed by 6 bases and J by 2 bases, 5 bases remained unmatched.